This T cell receptor beta chain was obtained from a study of shared clonotypes between healthy human individuals. Study-wide results and caveats: In several donors, around 5% of naive CD4 clonotypes appeared in common. In the sorted subsets, rarefaction showed sequencing was incomplete despite large depth. It was anticipated that sequencing depth would influence how many clonotypes donors shared.

Naive CD8 cells were CD45RO-negative, positively selected for CCR7, excluding terminally differentiated effector memory CD45RA+ cells. Assay runs were performed at deep level. Clones were sequenced by immunoSEQ multiplex PCR, and TCRdb holds only the in-frame ones, with some missing. Of about 680,000 clones in the sample, about 90% were seen once. As regards this clone: Its target is unknown.

V was trimmed by 2 bases and J by 7 bases, leaving 15 bases between them. The CDR3 contains 14 residues. The germline gives CDR1 MDHEN, CDR2 SYDVKM. The sequenced sample consisted of naive CD8+ T cells sorted from blood. The TCR originated in a man younger than 40 in good health. V gene TRBV28 combines with J gene TRBJ2-7; tentatively, D is TRBD2 (5 bases). CDR3 loop: CASSLPGSPGEQYF. The CDR3 nucleotides read TGTGCCAGCAGTTTACCAGGCAGCCCGGGGGAGCAGTACTTC.